Presented here are 21 T cell receptor beta chains from one specimen sequenced in a study of CD8+ T cells in alopecia areata. The sequencing template was cDNA reverse transcribed from extracted RNA. The assay was immunoSEQ multiplex PCR, and TCRdb's table has in-frame clones only and misses some. The sample records 150,000 to 200,000 clones, roughly 50% being singletons. The specimen sequenced was CD4+ T cells sorted from blood. The receptors originated from a human donor in good health.

The rearrangement joins TRBV29-1 to TRBJ2-1; D possibly corresponds to TRBD1 (6 bases). V lost 8 bases, J lost 2 bases, and 10 bases lay in between. Germline V gene lookup returns CDR1 SQVTM and CDR2 ANQGSEA. The CDR3 has 12 residues. The CDR3 protein is CSYPGAYNEQFF. CDR3 sequence (DNA): TGCAGCTATCCAGGGGCCTACAATGAGCAGTTCTTC.

The chain uses TRBV29-1 and TRBJ1-2, with D perhaps matching TRBD1 (5 bases). The V and J ends lost 1 base and 5 bases respectively, with 17 bases between them. The CDR3 contains 15 residues. CDR1 is SQVTM and CDR2 is ANQGSEA in the germline V gene. The CDR3 loop reads CSVEGGGASPYGYTF. The DNA for the CDR3 is TGCAGCGTTGAAGGGGGCGGCGCGTCGCCATATGGCTACACCTTC.

J is TRBJ2-1 and V is TRBV30; 9 bases are shared with TRBD1. The length of the CDR3 is 14 residues. From germline, CDR1 is GTSNPN and CDR2 SVGIG (reference sequence). V shed 4 bases, J shed 4 bases, and the junction held 5 bases outside the gene matches. The CDR3 reads CAWKKTGGYNEQFF. DNA for the CDR3: TGTGCCTGGAAGAAGACAGGGGGATACAATGAGCAGTTCTTC.

V and J are TRBV30 and TRBJ2-5, with D perhaps matching TRBD1 or TRBD2 (6 bases each). V was cut by 4 bases and J by 2 bases, with 17 bases left in between. The CDR3 sequence is 15 residues long. Looked up from germline, CDR1 is GTSNPN and CDR2 is SVGIG (reference sequence). The CDR3 reads CAWKGGPRWQETQYF. CDR3 DNA: TGTGCCTGGAAGGGGGGCCCCAGGTGGCAAGAGACCCAGTACTTC.

The genes are TRBV30 and TRBJ2-2; D unclear. Germline assignment: CDR1 GTSNPN and CDR2 SVGIG (reference sequence). Deletions cut 0 bases from V and 8 bases from J, with 10 bases between. This CDR3 comprises 13 residues. CDR3 region: CAWSVLLSGELFF. The CDR3 nucleotides are TGTGCCTGGAGTGTACTACTGTCTGGGGAGCTGTTTTTT.

The chain combines TRBV25-1 with TRBJ2-5; TRBD1 might be the D (6 bases). This CDR3 has 13 residues. Trimming shortened V by 6 bases and J by 1 base, and 9 bases separated the two germline ends. Germline assignment: CDR1 MGHDK and CDR2 SYGVNS. CDR3 nucleotides: TGTGCCAGCAGGAAGGGGGTCCAAGAGACCCAGTACTTC. It codes for CASRKGVQETQYF. Full variable domain (remainder filled in from reference TRBV25-1 and TRBJ2-5): EADIYQTPRYLVIGTGKKITLECSQTMGHDKMYWYQQDPGMELHLIHYSYGVNSTEKGDLSSESTVSRIRTEHFPLTLESARPSHTSQYLCASRKGVQETQYFGPGTRLLVL.

This sequence joins TRBV7-2 and TRBJ2-7, with no clear D. The V end lost 3 bases, the J end lost 3 bases, and 6 bases lay between the germline ends. CDR1 SGHTA and CDR2 FQGNSA come from the germline V gene. The CDR3 loop spans 12 amino acids. The CDR3 region has the DNA TGTGCCAGCAGCTTTTCCGGCTACGAGCAGTACTTC. It translates to CASSFSGYEQYF.

The CDR3 DNA sequence: TGTGCCTGGAGTGCAAAGGGACAGGCGAATTGGGAGACCCAGTACTTC. Translated, it gives CAWSAKGQANWETQYF. The chain recombines TRBV30 with TRBJ2-5; 8 bases line up with TRBD1. This CDR3 contains 16 residues. Germline CDR1 GTSNPN, CDR2 SVGIG (reference sequence). V gave up 1 base and J gave up 5 bases; unmatched junction bases: 12. Complete variable domain (other parts from reference TRBV30 and TRBJ2-5): SQTIHQWPATLVQPVGSPLSLECTVEGTSNPNLYWYRQAAGRGLQLLFYSVGIGQISSEVPQNLSASRPQDRQFILSSKKLLLSDSGFYLCAWSAKGQANWETQYFGPGTRLLVL.

V and J are TRBV6-5 and TRBJ2-2, with D possibly being TRBD2 (5 bases). With 7 bases removed from V and 7 bases from J, the gap between germline ends came to 13 bases. CDR3 length: 13 amino acids. Germline V CDR1 and CDR2: MNHEY, SVGAGI. The CDR3 spells CASTGRTGGELFF. In nucleotides, the CDR3 is TGTGCCAGCACGGGGAGAACGGGCGGGGAGCTGTTTTTT.

As for this clone: This CDR3 is also generated by other DNA sequences in the sample. This chain joins TRBV29-1 and TRBJ2-7, with unresolved D. Between the trimmed V and J ends, which lost 4 bases and 0 bases, there was a span of 13 bases. Germline V CDR1 and CDR2: SQVTM, ANQGSEA. The CDR3 covers 14 residues. Here the CDR3 reads CSVGRTQNSYEQYF. The CDR3, as DNA: TGCAGCGTTGGCCGGACCCAAAACTCCTACGAGCAGTACTTC.

The J gene is TRBJ2-7, the V gene TRBV5-1, with D hard to call. Germline CDR1 reads SGHRS; CDR2 reads YFSETQ. V shed 4 bases and J shed 2 bases, with 16 bases lying between them. CDR3 length: 15 residues. This CDR3 reads CASSEATQKAYEQYF. The CDR3 nucleotides are TGCGCCAGCAGCGAGGCGACCCAAAAAGCCTACGAGCAGTACTTC.

This clone was detected only a few times. The chain carries TRBV28 and TRBJ2-7; 10 positions match TRBD2. CDR1 and CDR2 from the germline V gene are MDHEN and SYDVKM. The CDR3 has 14 amino acids. With V trimmed by 3 bases and J by 6 bases, 5 bases remained unmatched. The CDR3 is CASSLLAGAGEQYF. CDR3 nucleotides: TGTGCCAGCAGTTTGCTAGCGGGAGCTGGCGAGCAGTACTTC.

The chain has TRBV5-6 and TRBJ2-1; a possible D gene is TRBD2 (6 bases). The CDR3 loop spans 15 amino acids. With 5 bases removed from V and 6 bases from J, the gap between germline ends came to 18 bases. Germline V gene data show CDR1 as SGHDT and CDR2 as YYEEEE. CDR3 nucleotides: TGTGCCAGCAGGGGTTTGGCGGGATTGTTCAATGAGCAGTTCTTC. It translates to CASRGLAGLFNEQFF.

The chain recombines TRBV28 with TRBJ2-7; 8 bases map to TRBD2. This CDR3 is built from 15 residues. V shed 8 bases and J 3 bases; nucleotides not matched to a gene: 12. Germline V lookup: CDR1 MDHEN, CDR2 SYDVKM. DNA of the CDR3: TGTGCCAGCGTGTCCCCGGGCGGGAGGATCTACGAGCAGTACTTC. Its protein is CASVSPGGRIYEQYF.

The J gene is TRBJ2-3, the V gene TRBV29-1; D is unresolved. With 4 bases removed from V and 3 bases from J, the gap between germline ends came to 8 bases. Germline V gene sequence: CDR1 SQVTM, CDR2 ANQGSEA. The CDR3 has 12 residues. CDR3 region: CSVVIGTDTQYF. The CDR3 DNA sequence: TGCAGCGTTGTTATAGGGACAGATACGCAGTATTTT.

This chain links TRBV9 with TRBJ1-5; D gene unclear. V was pared by 0 bases and J by 4 bases, with 8 bases between. The length of the CDR3 is 14 residues. Germline CDR1 SGDLS, CDR2 YYNGEE. The CDR3: CASSVGKGNQPQHF. The CDR3 DNA is TGTGCCAGCAGCGTAGGCAAGGGAAATCAGCCCCAGCATTTT.

This clone showed up just once. The V call is TRBV29-1, the J call TRBJ2-2, with 7 nucleotides matching TRBD2. The CDR3 covers 13 residues. J gave up 7 bases and V 7 bases, and 9 bases lay outside the gene matches. CDR1 SQVTM and CDR2 ANQGSEA come from the germline V gene. CDR3 sequence reads: CSASRGGSGELFF. CDR3 bases: TGCAGCGCCTCCCGCGGGGGAAGCGGGGAGCTGTTTTTT.

The chain couples TRBV4-1 to TRBJ2-1; D gene uncertain. Trimming took off 2 bases at V and 7 bases at J, with 9 bases between the two ends. Germline CDR1 MGHRA, CDR2 YSYEKL. CDR3 size: 13 residues. CDR3 loop: CASSQPQRNEQFF. In DNA, the CDR3 is TGCGCCAGCAGCCAACCACAGAGGAATGAGCAGTTCTTC.

CDR3 region: CASSQVPGYGYTF. The CDR3 DNA is TGCGCCAGCAGCCAAGTTCCGGGATATGGCTACACCTTC. The chain links TRBV4-1 to TRBJ1-2; D is uncertain. With 1 base removed from V and 5 bases from J, the gap between germline ends came to 8 bases. The germline V gene has CDR1 MGHRA and CDR2 YSYEKL. The CDR3 totals 13 residues.

The gene calls are TRBV15 and TRBJ1-2; D call uncertain. The CDR3 runs 12 residues. Trimming cost V 0 bases and J 8 bases, with 7 bases left between them. CDR1 is LNHNV, CDR2 YYDKDF, per germline (reference sequence). CDR3 nucleotide sequence: TGTGCCACCAGCAGAGATTCCTCGGGCTACACCTTC. It codes for CATSRDSSGYTF.

The J gene is TRBJ1-2, the V gene TRBV6-1; no clear D. The CDR3 covers 13 residues. Germline CDR1 and CDR2: MNHNS and SASEGT. Trimming stripped 7 bases from V and 4 bases from J, with 13 bases between. CDR3 DNA: TGTGCCAGCAATAACCGGATTGGCTATGGCTACACCTTC. Protein: CASNNRIGYGYTF.